The 11 T cell receptor beta chains reported below all come from one sample, sequenced in a study of cytomegalovirus exposure and HLA in healthy donors. The PCR used 60 Vbeta and 13 Jbeta primers. Sequencing was performed with immunoSEQ multiplex PCR; in TCRdb, only in-frame clones are kept and a portion is missing. The sample holds some 180,000 clones, roughly 79% seen once. The source material was PBMCs. The receptors derive from a male donor in good health and CMV-seronegative.

This clone was seen more than once but under ten times. The CDR3, as DNA: TGCGCCAGCAGCCAGACGACAGGTGATCAGCCCCAGCATTTT. The encoded protein is CASSQTTGDQPQHF. The chain uses TRBV4-1 and TRBJ1-5; possibly TRBD1 for D (6 bases). This CDR3 is 14 amino acids long. Germline loops: CDR1 MGHRA, CDR2 YSYEKL. V was trimmed by 3 bases and J by 5 bases, leaving 11 bases between them.

The chain uses TRBV19 and TRBJ2-3, with D tentatively TRBD2 (5 bases). Germline V gene lookup returns CDR1 LNHDA and CDR2 SQIVND (reference sequence). V was shortened by 3 bases and J by 1 base, with 14 bases between the two germline ends. The CDR3 runs 16 residues. CDR3 sequence: CASSMGSPSRTDTQYF. The CDR3 region has the DNA TGTGCCAGTAGTATGGGGAGTCCTTCTCGCACAGATACGCAGTATTTT.

The rearrangement joins TRBV5-6 to TRBJ1-2, with D possibly matching TRBD1 (6 bases). V lost 4 bases to trimming and J lost 2 bases, with 12 bases between them. The CDR3 runs to 14 residues. Germline V gene data show CDR1 as SGHDT and CDR2 as YYEEEE. CDR3 nucleotide sequence: TGTGCCAGCAGCCTACCGACAGGCAACTATGGCTACACCTTC. It specifies CASSLPTGNYGYTF.

The chain carries TRBV4-3 and TRBJ2-5; 9 bases match TRBD1. The V segment lost 3 bases and the J segment 4 bases; nucleotides outside the gene matches: 12. CDR1 and CDR2 from the germline V gene are LGHNA and YSLEER. The CDR3 has 17 amino acids. CDR3 region: CASSHGSGTGRGETQYF. The CDR3 DNA reads as TGCGCCAGCAGCCATGGTTCTGGGACAGGGCGTGGAGAGACCCAGTACTTC.

The chain links TRBV6-5 to TRBJ2-2; unclear D gene. The CDR3 consists of 13 residues. Trimming shortened V by 6 bases and J by 6 bases, and 11 bases separated the two germline ends. Germline lookup yields CDR1 MNHEY and CDR2 SVGAGI. The CDR3 coding sequence is TGTGCCAGCAGGCCAGGATCCGCCGGGGAGCTGTTTTTT. Translation gives CASRPGSAGELFF.

The V call is TRBV6-1, the J call TRBJ2-5, with a weak D call TRBD2 (6 bases). Gene TRBJ2-7 matches the end of the DNA better, so the J call may be wrong. The CDR3 length is 14 residues. Germline lookup yields CDR1 MNHNS and CDR2 SASEGT. CDR3 loop: CASARLVVYHEQYF. The CDR3 DNA reads as TGTGCCAGTGCACGACTAGTCGTTTACCACGAGCAGTACTTC.

This chain links TRBV7-8 with TRBJ2-7; D is possibly TRBD1 (6 bases). The CDR3 runs 18 residues. Trimming removed 7 bases from V and 1 base from J, with 26 bases in between. In germline, CDR1 is SGHVS, CDR2 FQNEAQ. The chain's CDR3 is CASIPTYEQGFFSYEQYF. The CDR3 DNA reads TGTGCCAGCATCCCAACCTATGAACAGGGATTCTTTTCCTACGAGCAGTACTTC.

The chain recombines TRBV12-5 with TRBJ1-2, with 7 bases fitting TRBD1. V trimming: 0 bases; J trimming: 4 bases; junction bases outside the gene matches: 11. The CDR3 has 17 residues. The germline CDR1 and CDR2 sequences are LGHNT and FRNRAP. The CDR3 spells CASGLVFGPGQFYGYTF. The CDR3 region has the DNA TGTGCTAGTGGTTTGGTTTTCGGACCGGGACAGTTCTATGGCTACACCTTC. The entire variable domain, with the rest obtained from reference TRBV12-5 and TRBJ1-2, is as follows: DARVTQTPRHKVTEMGQEVTMRCQPILGHNTVFWYRQTMMQGLELLAYFRNRAPLDDSGMPKDRFSAEMPDATLATLKIQPSEPRDSAVYFCASGLVFGPGQFYGYTFGSGTRLTVV.

The chain carries TRBV30 and TRBJ1-2, with TRBD1 matching 8 bases. This CDR3 is 14 amino acids long. The germline CDR1 and CDR2 sequences are GTSNPN and SVGIG (reference sequence). The V gene end was trimmed by 7 bases and the J gene end by 9 bases; junction bases not matched to a gene: 16. The CDR3 bases are TGTGCCTTCACAACGCGCGCAGGGGGCTTGAGCTACACCTTC. This codes for CAFTTRAGGLSYTF.

This chain uses TRBV4-2 with TRBJ2-7; weak D call: TRBD2 (6 bases). This CDR3 has 15 residues. Germline CDR1 and CDR2: LGHNA and YNFKEQ. V gave up 0 bases and J gave up 2 bases, with 11 bases separating them. Here the CDR3 DNA reads TGTGCCAGCAGCCAAGATGAGCGGGCAGCCTACGAGCAGTACTTC. The encoded protein is CASSQDERAAYEQYF.

The V and J genes are TRBV19 and TRBJ2-4, with a possible D match to TRBD2 (5 bases). Trimming pared 3 bases from V and 4 bases from J, leaving 13 bases between. Per the germline V gene, CDR1 is LNHDA and CDR2 is SQIVND (reference sequence). The CDR3 has 15 amino acids. The CDR3 spells CASSIPGMVKNIQYF. In nucleotides, the CDR3 is TGTGCCAGTAGTATTCCGGGGATGGTAAAAAACATTCAGTACTTC.